This TCR beta chain was obtained from a study of low-dose radiotherapy and immunotherapy resistance in tumors. On the study more broadly: Treatment of Cohort 1 consisted of 0.5 Gy per fraction every 2 weeks, adding up to 6.5 Gy. Daily intake of oral aspirin 300 mg by patients lasted four cycles and began on cycle 1 day 1. Each fraction given to Cohort 2 every two weeks delivered 1 Gy, and the total reached 13 Gy over 26 weeks.

J was trimmed by 2 bases and V by 8 bases; bases with no gene match: 5. The CDR3 sequence is 15 residues long. Germline V CDR1 and CDR2: MDHEN, SYDVKM. Both TCRalpha and TCRbeta chains were reverse transcribed with V-gene-specific primers. Over roughly 19 PCR cycles, TCRs were amplified from a constant-region primer and V-primer adapter. MiXCR, applied by TCRdb to the reads, yields one record per CDR3 protein. The table has under 20,000 distinct CDR3 sequences, approximately 79% seen once. The treatment that donors received included nivolumab, ipilimumab, aspirin, low-dose cyclophosphamide and low-dose radiotherapy.

V usage is TRBV28 and J usage is TRBJ2-6; 8 positions match TRBD2. This TCR derives from a human donor with advanced metastatic prostate, ovarian, gallbladder or colorectal cancer (not recorded which). This table probably holds off-target reads from a library built for another chain. The CDR3 nucleotides read TGTGCCAGCTTTGCGGGGGGAACTGGGGCCAACGTCCTGACTTTC. Translation: CASFAGGTGANVLTF.